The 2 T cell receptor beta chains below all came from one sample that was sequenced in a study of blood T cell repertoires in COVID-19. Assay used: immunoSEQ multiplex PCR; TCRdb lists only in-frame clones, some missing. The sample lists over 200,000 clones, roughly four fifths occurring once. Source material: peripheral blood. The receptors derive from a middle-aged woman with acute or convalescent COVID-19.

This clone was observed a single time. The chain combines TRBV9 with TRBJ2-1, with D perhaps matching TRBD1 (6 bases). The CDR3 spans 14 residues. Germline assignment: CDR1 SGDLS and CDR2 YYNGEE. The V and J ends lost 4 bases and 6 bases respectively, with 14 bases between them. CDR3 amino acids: CASSPWGPPNEQFF. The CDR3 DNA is TGTGCCAGCAGCCCCTGGGGGCCGCCCAATGAGCAGTTCTTC.

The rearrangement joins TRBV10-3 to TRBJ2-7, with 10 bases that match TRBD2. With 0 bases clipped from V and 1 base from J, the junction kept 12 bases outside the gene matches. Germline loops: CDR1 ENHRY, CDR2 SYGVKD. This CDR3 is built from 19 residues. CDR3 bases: TGTGCCATCAGTGAGTCGATAAGGGCTAGCGGGAGTCTTTCCTACGAGCAGTACTTC. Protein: CAISESIRASGSLSYEQYF.